This T cell receptor beta chain was identified during a study of shared clonotypes between healthy human individuals. Germline-derived CDR1 and CDR2 are SGHDT and YYEEEE. The CDR3 contains 15 residues. J lost 1 base, V lost 4 bases, and 2 bases had no gene match. This clone has at least ten counts. Clones were read by immunoSEQ multiplex PCR, and TCRdb kept only the in-frame ones, dropping some. The table shows 600,000 to 700,000 clones, with around 73% occurring only once. The specimen sequenced was memory CD4+ T cells sorted from blood. Indicated subset: CD45RA-negative fraction. The chain uses TRBV5-6 and TRBJ2-1, with 10 positions matching TRBD2. The receptor comes from a woman under 40 in good health. The CDR3 protein is CASSLTSGSYNEQFF. CDR3 coding DNA: TGTGCCAGCAGCCTGACTAGCGGGTCCTACAATGAGCAGTTCTTC.